This TCR beta chain emerged from a study of blood T cells in healthy people across ages. Overall study results and limits: Donors of long life had a larger count of naive CD4+ cells and greater diversity than aged donors.

A sample-barcoded 5' primer and a J-beta primer mix were used in a second PCR of roughly 7 to 12 cycles. Every cDNA molecule bore a tag from a template-switch adaptor containing 12 random nucleotides. One entry per CDR3 protein results from TCRdb running MiXCR on the 5' RACE reads. Of about 690,000 distinct CDR3 sequences listed, less than 45% are singletons. The trim removed 6 bases at V and 5 bases at J, leaving 10 bases unmatched. CDR1 and CDR2 (germline): DFQATT, SNEGSKA (reference sequence). CDR3 size: 14 residues. As to this clonotype: As yet, its antigen is unknown.

Sequencing was performed on blood. The chain links TRBV20-1 to TRBJ2-5; 9 bases are a match to TRBD1. The sequence was collected from an older man in good health. The DNA for the CDR3 is TGCAGTGCCCCGGACAGGGGAAGAACGGAGACCCAGTACTTC. Protein product: CSAPDRGRTETQYF.